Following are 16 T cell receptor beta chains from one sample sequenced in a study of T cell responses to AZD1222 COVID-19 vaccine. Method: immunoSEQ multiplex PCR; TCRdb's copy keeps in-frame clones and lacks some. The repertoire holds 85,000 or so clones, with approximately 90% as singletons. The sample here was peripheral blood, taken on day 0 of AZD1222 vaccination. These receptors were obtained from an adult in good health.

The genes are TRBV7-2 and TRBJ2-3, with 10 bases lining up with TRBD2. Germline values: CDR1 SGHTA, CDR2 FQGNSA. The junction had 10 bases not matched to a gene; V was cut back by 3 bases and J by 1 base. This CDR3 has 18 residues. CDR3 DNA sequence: TGTGCCAGCAGCTTTTTAGCGGGGGGCTATCGGGGCACAGATACGCAGTATTTT. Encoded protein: CASSFLAGGYRGTDTQYF.

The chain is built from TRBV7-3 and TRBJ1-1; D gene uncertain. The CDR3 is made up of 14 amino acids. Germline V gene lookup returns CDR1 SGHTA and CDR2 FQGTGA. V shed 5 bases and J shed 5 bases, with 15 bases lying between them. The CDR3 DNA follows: TGTGCCAGCAGCGCATCAGGAAGGAGGACTGAAGCTTTCTTT. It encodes CASSASGRRTEAFF.

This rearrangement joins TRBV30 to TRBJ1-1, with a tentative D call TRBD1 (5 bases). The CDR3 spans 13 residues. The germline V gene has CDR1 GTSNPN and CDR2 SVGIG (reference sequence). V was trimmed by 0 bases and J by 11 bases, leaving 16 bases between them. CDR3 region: CAWSVHGAVSAFF. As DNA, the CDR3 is TGTGCCTGGAGTGTACACGGGGCGGTTAGCGCTTTCTTT.

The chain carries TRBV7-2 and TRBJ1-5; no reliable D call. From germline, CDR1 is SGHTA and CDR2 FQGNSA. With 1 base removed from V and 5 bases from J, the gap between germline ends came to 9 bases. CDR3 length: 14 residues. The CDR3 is CASSLGFGYQPQHF. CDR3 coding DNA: TGTGCCAGCAGCTTAGGGTTTGGTTATCAGCCCCAGCATTTT.

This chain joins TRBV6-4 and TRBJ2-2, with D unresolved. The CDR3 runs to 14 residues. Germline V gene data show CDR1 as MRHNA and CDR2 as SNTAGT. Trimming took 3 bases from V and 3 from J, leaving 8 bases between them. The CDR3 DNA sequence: TGTGCCAGCAGTGAGCGGAGTTACACCGGGGAGCTGTTTTTT. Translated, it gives CASSERSYTGELFF.

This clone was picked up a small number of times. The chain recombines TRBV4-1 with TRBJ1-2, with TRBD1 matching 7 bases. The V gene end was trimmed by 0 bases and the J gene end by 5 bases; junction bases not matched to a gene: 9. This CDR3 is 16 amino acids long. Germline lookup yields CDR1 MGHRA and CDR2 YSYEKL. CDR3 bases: TGCGCCAGCAGCCAAGAGGCGGCCCCAGGGGGGTATGGCTACACCTTC. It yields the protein CASSQEAAPGGYGYTF.

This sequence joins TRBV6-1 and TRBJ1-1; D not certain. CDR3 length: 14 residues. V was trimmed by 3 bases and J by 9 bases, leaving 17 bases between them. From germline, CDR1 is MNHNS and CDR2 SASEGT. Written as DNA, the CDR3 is TGTGCCAGCAGTGATGTCGAGTGGGTGAAAAAAGCTTTCTTT. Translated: CASSDVEWVKKAFF.

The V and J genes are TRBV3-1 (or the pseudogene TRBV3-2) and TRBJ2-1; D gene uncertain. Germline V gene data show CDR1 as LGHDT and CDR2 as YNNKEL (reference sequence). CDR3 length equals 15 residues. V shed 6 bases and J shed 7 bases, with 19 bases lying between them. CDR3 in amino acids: CASSSTVSDRNEQFF. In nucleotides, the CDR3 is TGTGCCAGCAGTTCCACGGTGTCCGACCGGAATGAGCAGTTCTTC.

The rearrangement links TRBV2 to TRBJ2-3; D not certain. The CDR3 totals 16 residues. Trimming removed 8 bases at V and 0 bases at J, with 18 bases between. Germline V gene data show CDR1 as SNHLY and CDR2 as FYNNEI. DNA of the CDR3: TGTGCCAGCCATGAAGACTCATCTTCTAGCACAGATACGCAGTATTTT. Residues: CASHEDSSSSTDTQYF.

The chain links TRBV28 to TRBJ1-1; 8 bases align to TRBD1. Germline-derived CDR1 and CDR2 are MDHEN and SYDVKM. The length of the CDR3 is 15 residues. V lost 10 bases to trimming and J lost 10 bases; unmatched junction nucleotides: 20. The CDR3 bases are TGTGCCACGGCACCCTCCGGGACAGGCAGCCATCCAGCTTTCTTT. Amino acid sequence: CATAPSGTGSHPAFF.

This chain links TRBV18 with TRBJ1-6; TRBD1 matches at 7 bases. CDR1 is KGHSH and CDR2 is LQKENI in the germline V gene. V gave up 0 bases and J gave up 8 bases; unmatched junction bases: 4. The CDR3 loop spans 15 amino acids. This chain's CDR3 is CASSPPGQADSPLHF. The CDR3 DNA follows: TGTGCCAGCTCACCACCCGGACAGGCGGATTCACCCCTCCACTTT.

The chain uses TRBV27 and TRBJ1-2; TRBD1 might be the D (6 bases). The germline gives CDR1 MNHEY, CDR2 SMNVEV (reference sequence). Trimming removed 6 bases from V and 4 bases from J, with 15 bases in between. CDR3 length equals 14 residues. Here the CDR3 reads CASRTTGEVYGYTF. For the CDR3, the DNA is TGTGCCAGCAGAACGACAGGTGAAGTCTATGGCTACACCTTC.

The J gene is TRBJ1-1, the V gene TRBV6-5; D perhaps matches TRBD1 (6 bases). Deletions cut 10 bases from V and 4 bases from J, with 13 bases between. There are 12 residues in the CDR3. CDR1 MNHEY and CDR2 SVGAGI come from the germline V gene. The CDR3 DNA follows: TGTGCCACCTCAGGGGTTACCACTGAAGCTTTCTTT. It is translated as CATSGVTTEAFF.

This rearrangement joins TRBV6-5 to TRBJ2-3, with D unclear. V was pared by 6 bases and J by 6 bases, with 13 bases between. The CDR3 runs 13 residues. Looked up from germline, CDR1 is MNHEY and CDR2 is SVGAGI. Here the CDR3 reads CASRGLVADTQYF. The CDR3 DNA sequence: TGTGCCAGCAGGGGATTAGTAGCTGATACGCAGTATTTT.

DNA for the CDR3: TGTGCCAGCAGTGACCCCGGGGGTTCCGATGAGCAGTTCTTC. Its protein is CASSDPGGSDEQFF. V and J are TRBV6-4 and TRBJ2-1, with a weak D call TRBD2 (6 bases). Germline CDR1 MRHNA, CDR2 SNTAGT. There are 14 residues in the CDR3. V was trimmed by 2 bases and J by 8 bases, leaving 13 bases between them.

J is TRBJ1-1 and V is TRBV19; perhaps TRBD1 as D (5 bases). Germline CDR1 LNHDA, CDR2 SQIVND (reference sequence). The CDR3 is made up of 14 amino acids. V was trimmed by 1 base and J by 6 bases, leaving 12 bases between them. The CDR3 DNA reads TGTGCCAGTAGTATAGGTCGGGCAGGGCCTGAAGCTTTCTTT. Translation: CASSIGRAGPEAFF.